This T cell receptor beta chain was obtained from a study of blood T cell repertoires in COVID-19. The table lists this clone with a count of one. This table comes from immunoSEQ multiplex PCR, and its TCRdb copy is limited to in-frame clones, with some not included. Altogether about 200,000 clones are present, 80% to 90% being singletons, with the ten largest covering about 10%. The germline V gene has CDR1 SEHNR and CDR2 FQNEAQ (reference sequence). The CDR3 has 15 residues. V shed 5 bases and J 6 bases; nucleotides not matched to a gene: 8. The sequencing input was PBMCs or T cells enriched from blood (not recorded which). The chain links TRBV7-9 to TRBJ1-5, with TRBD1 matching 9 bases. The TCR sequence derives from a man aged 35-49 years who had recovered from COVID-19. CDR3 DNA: TGTGCCAGCAGCCCTGGACAGGGGTTGAGTCAGCCCCAGCATTTT. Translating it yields CASSPGQGLSQPQHF. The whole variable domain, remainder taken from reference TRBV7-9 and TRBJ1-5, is DTGVSQNPRHKITKRGQNVTFRCDPISEHNRLYWYRQTLGQGPEFLTYFQNEAQLEKSRLLSDRFSAERPKGSFSTLEIQRTEQGDSAMYLCASSPGQGLSQPQHFGDGTRLSIL.